Given below is one T cell receptor (beta chain) in context. No antigen is known for it. The data were obtained in a study of monozygotic twins with inflammatory bowel disease. Study outcomes and limitations: Especially with disease activity, IBD patients shared fewer clonotypes with others than healthy twins did. Distinction of different T cell subtypes was not possible. TCRbeta inverse Simpson diversity was decreased in IBD patients versus healthy co-twins.

Per germline, CDR1 DFQATT and CDR2 SNEGSKA (reference sequence). The length of the CDR3 is 14 residues. Generation of cDNA took place in eight separate reactions per sample. TCRdb reanalyzed the 5' RACE reads and collapses them to one entry per CDR3 protein, without DNA. Here the sample table reports about 160,000 distinct CDR3 sequences. The TCR sequence derives from a human donor with ulcerative colitis or Crohn's disease, or a healthy co-twin of an affected twin (not recorded which). The rearrangement links TRBV20-1 to TRBJ2-5; TCRdb indicates TRBD2, and absent DNA this call remains unverified. The specimen sequenced was blood. This CDR3 is CSALGTSGRETQYF.